The entry that follows covers one T cell receptor (beta chain) sequence. What it binds is unknown. Germline CDR1 is SGHRS and CDR2 is YFSETQ. The length of the CDR3 is 15 residues. Trimming removed 1 base from V and 6 bases from J, with 13 bases in between. These data originate in a study of T cell responses to AZD1222 COVID-19 vaccine. Study-level findings and limits: Increased Spike-specific TCR breadth and depth were observed after two AZD1222 doses. Researchers report vaccine-associated CD4 TCRs spanning spike, with dominance at 160-218 and 743-854. A reported finding is that nearly half of spike-specific TCRs target unmutated variant regions.

Measured with immunoSEQ multiplex PCR; TCRdb has only the in-frame clones, and not every one. Here the sample spans over 120,000 clones, 80% to 95% being singletons. This specimen consisted of peripheral blood, obtained on day 0 of AZD1222 vaccination. This sequence joins TRBV5-1 and TRBJ1-4, with D possibly being TRBD1 (6 bases). The clonotype was recovered from an adult in good health. CDR3 residues: CASSLIGGAHEKLFF. The DNA for the CDR3 is TGCGCCAGCAGCTTGATCGGGGGCGCGCATGAAAAACTGTTTTTT. The full variable domain, its missing parts supplied by reference TRBV5-1 and TRBJ1-4, is KAGVTQTPRYLIKTRGQQVTLSCSPISGHRSVSWYQQTPGQGLQFLFEYFSETQRNKGNFPGRFSGRQFSNSRSEMNVSTLELGDSALYLCASSLIGGAHEKLFFGSGTQLSVL.